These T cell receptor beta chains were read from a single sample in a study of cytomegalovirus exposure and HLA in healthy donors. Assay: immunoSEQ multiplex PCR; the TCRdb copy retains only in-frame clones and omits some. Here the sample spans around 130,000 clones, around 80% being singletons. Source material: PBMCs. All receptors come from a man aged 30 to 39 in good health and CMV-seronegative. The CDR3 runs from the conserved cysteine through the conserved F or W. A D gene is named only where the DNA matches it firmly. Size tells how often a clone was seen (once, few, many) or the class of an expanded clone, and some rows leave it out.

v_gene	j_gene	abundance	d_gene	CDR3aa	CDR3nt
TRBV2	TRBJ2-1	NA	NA	CASRGDINEQFF	TGTGCCAGCAGAGGGGACATCAATGAGCAGTTCTTC
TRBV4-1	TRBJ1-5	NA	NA	CASSPPGAGNQPQHF	TGCGCCAGCAGTCCCCCAGGGGCGGGTAATCAGCCCCAGCATTTT
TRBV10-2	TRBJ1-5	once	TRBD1	CASRPDRASGNQPQHF	TGCGCCAGCAGGCCCGACAGGGCAAGTGGGAATCAGCCCCAGCATTTT
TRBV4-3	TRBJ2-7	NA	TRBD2	CASSQEGVAGGYPYEQYF	TGCGCCAGCAGCCAAGAGGGAGTAGCGGGGGGGTACCCGTACGAGCAGTACTTC
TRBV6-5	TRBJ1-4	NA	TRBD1	CASRVDGQGNEKLFF	TGTGCCAGCAGGGTAGATGGACAGGGGAATGAAAAACTGTTTTTT
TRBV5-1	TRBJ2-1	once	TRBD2	CASSLSASGGNEQFF	TGCGCCAGCAGCTTGTCGGCTAGCGGTGGGAATGAGCAGTTCTTC
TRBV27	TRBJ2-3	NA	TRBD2	CASSSRGSGRDDTQYF	TGTGCCAGCAGTTCGCGCGGTAGCGGGAGAGACGATACGCAGTATTTT
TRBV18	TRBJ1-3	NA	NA	CASSPSAASGNTIYF	TGTGCCAGCTCACCAAGTGCGGCCTCTGGAAACACCATATATTTT
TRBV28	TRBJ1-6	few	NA	CASSTDRLRSPLHF	TGTGCCAGCAGTACCGACAGGTTGCGTTCACCCCTCCACTTT
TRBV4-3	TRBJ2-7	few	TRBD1	CASSRTGQASYEQYF	TGCGCCAGCAGCCGTACGGGACAGGCCTCCTACGAGCAGTACTTC
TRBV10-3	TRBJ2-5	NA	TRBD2	CAISDRLAGGETQYF	TGTGCCATCAGTGACAGACTAGCGGGGGGGGAGACCCAGTACTTC
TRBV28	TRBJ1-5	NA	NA	CASSLLTDNQPQHF	TGTGCCAGCAGTTTGTTGACAGACAATCAGCCCCAGCATTTT
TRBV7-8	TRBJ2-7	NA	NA	CASSSNYEQYF	TGTGCCAGCAGCTCAAACTACGAGCAGTACTTC
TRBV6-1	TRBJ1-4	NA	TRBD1	CASSARTGLREKLFF	TGTGCCAGCAGTGCCCGGACAGGGTTGAGGGAAAAACTGTTTTTT
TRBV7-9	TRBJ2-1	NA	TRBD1	CASSLDRGSYNEQFF	TGTGCCAGCAGCTTAGACAGGGGCTCCTACAATGAGCAGTTCTTC
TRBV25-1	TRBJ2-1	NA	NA	CASSGNNEQFF	TGTGCCAGCAGTGGTAACAATGAGCAGTTCTTC
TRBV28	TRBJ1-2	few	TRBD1	CASSKGAREYIYGYTF	TGTGCCAGCAGTAAGGGGGCCAGGGAGTACATCTATGGCTACACCTTC
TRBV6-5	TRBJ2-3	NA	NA	CASRPPDSADTQYF	TGTGCCAGCAGACCCCCGGACAGTGCAGATACGCAGTATTTT
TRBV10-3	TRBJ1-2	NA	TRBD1	CAIRDRNYGYTF	TGTGCCATCCGGGACAGAAACTATGGCTACACCTTC
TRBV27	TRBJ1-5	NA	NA	CASSPNSNQPQHF	TGTGCCAGCAGCCCCAATAGCAATCAGCCCCAGCATTTT
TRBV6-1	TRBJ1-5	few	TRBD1	CASSVQGRLGQPQHF	TGTGCCAGCAGCGTACAGGGGAGGCTGGGTCAGCCCCAGCATTTT
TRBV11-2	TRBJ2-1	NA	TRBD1	CASSLVRQGARFF	TGTGCCAGCAGCTTAGTTCGACAGGGGGCGCGGTTCTTC
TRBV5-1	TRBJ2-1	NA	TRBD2	CASSFSGGSSYNEQFF	TGCGCCAGCAGCTTTAGCGGGGGGAGCTCCTACAATGAGCAGTTCTTC
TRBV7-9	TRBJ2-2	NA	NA	CASKRRENTGELFF	TGTGCCAGCAAACGGCGGGAGAACACCGGGGAGCTGTTTTTT
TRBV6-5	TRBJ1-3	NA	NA	CASRPQGSGNTIYF	TGTGCCAGCAGGCCACAGGGCTCTGGAAACACCATATATTTT
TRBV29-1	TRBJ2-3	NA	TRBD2	CSGSAGGPDTQYF	TGCAGCGGATCGGCGGGGGGGCCAGATACGCAGTATTTT
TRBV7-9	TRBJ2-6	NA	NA	CASSLSLSSGANVLTF	TGTGCCAGCAGCTTATCGCTTAGCTCTGGGGCCAACGTCCTGACTTTC
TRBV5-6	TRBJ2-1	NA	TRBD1	CASSFDRAHEQFF	TGTGCCAGCAGCTTTGACAGGGCCCATGAGCAGTTCTTC
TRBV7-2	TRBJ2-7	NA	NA	CASTTQGLSYEQYF	TGTGCCAGCACGACCCAGGGGTTGTCCTACGAGCAGTACTTC
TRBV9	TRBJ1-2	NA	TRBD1	CASSQTGYSDYGYTF	TGTGCCAGCAGCCAGACAGGGTATTCGGACTATGGCTACACCTTC
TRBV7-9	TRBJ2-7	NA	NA	CASSLAGAEQYF	TGTGCCAGCAGCTTAGCAGGGGCCGAGCAGTACTTC
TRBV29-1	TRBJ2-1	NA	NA	CSVSGGHNEQFF	TGCAGCGTTAGTGGTGGCCACAATGAGCAGTTCTTC
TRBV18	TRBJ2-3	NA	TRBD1	CASSPGQGSITDTQYF	TGTGCCAGCTCCCCTGGACAGGGTTCGATCACAGATACGCAGTATTTT
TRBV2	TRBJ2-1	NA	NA	CASSDEAYEQFF	TGTGCCAGCAGTGACGAGGCGTATGAGCAGTTCTTC
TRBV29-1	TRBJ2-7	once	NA	CSVEMAGPEQYF	TGCAGCGTTGAAATGGCTGGCCCCGAGCAGTACTTC
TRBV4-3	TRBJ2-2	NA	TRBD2	CASSQKNGLATTGELFF	TGCGCCAGCAGCCAAAAAAACGGACTAGCGACAACCGGGGAGCTGTTTTTT
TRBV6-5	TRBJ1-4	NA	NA	CASSSGTVNEKLFF	TGTGCCAGCAGCTCCGGGACTGTCAATGAAAAACTGTTTTTT
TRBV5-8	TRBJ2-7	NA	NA	CASSLVGEPRTYEQYF	TGTGCCAGCAGCTTGGTCGGGGAACCAAGGACCTACGAGCAGTACTTC
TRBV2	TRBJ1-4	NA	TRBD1	CASSDRGEIYEKLFF	TGTGCCAGCAGCGACAGGGGGGAGATTTATGAAAAACTGTTTTTT
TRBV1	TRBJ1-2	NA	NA	CTSSQPGGYGYTF	TGCACCAGCAGCCAACCAGGGGGCTATGGCTACACCTTC
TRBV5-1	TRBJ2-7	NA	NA	CASSLQGVGAYEQYF	TGCGCCAGCAGCTTACAGGGAGTTGGAGCCTACGAGCAGTACTTC
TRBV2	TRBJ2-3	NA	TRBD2	CASSESAGGGHRDTQYF	TGTGCCAGCAGTGAATCTGCGGGGGGAGGACATAGAGATACGCAGTATTTT
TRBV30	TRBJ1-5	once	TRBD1	CAYRQGNQPQHF	TGTGCCTACCGACAGGGAAATCAGCCCCAGCATTTT
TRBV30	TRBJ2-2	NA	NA	CAWSVGQGKAGELFF	TGTGCCTGGAGTGTAGGGCAGGGTAAGGCCGGGGAGCTGTTTTTT
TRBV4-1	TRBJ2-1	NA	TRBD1	CASSQRQGSVTYNEQFF	TGCGCCAGCAGTCAGAGACAGGGAAGCGTGACCTACAATGAGCAGTTCTTC
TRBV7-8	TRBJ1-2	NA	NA	CASSPGAFADYGYTF	TGTGCCAGCAGCCCCGGCGCTTTTGCGGACTATGGCTACACCTTC
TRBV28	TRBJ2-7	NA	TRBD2	CASSQPGLVGHREQYF	TGTGCCAGCAGCCAGCCGGGACTAGTCGGCCATCGGGAGCAGTACTTC
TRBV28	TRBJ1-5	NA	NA	CASSLYGGGYSNQPQHF	TGTGCCAGCAGTTTATACGGGGGAGGGTATAGCAATCAGCCCCAGCATTTT
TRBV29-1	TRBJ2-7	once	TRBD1	CSVGAGGYEQYF	TGCAGCGTGGGGGCAGGGGGCTACGAGCAGTACTTC
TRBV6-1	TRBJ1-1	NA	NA	CASSEASRAEAFF	TGTGCCAGCAGTGAAGCTTCCAGGGCTGAAGCTTTCTTT
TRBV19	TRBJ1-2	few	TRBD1	CASSTGTGNYGYTF	TGTGCCAGTAGTACCGGGACAGGAAACTATGGCTACACCTTC
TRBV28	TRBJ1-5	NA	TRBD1	CASSQGQGYQPQHF	TGTGCCAGCAGTCAAGGACAGGGGTATCAGCCCCAGCATTTT
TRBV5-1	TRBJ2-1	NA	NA	CASSLAVTSPYNEQFF	TGCGCCAGCAGCCTCGCTGTAACGAGCCCCTACAATGAGCAGTTCTTC
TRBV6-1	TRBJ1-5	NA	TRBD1	CASSSDRIDQPQHF	TGTGCCAGCAGTTCGGACAGGATTGATCAGCCCCAGCATTTT
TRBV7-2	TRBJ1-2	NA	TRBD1	CASSLPDRGDYGYTF	TGTGCCAGCAGCTTACCCGACAGGGGGGACTATGGCTACACCTTC
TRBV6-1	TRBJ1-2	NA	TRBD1	CASSKQGARFGGYTF	TGTGCCAGCAGTAAACAGGGGGCGCGGTTTGGTGGCTACACCTTC